The clone carrying this T cell receptor (beta chain) counts as medium-sized. Its antigen is unknown. Preparation methods for the bulk TCR libraries were those previously described, with listed TCR primers. TCRdb used MiXCR to reprocess the PCR reads, holding one entry per CDR3 protein. Of 9,500 to 15,000 distinct CDR3 sequences in the sample, 15% to 20% were seen once. Input for naive CD8 libraries was roughly 20,000 to 1,000,000 sorted cells; the RNA fraction used was 10%, 30% or 50%. These data originate in a study of molecular identifiers for immune sequencing clone quantification. Points from the study as a whole: Among around 970,000 naive cells, spiked Jurkat TCR RNA from a single cell was reportedly detectable. Clones with over 20 RNA copies captured over 97% of effector molecules but under 1% of naive ones.

V was clipped by 7 bases and J by 5 bases, with 18 bases between them. Germline-derived CDR1 and CDR2 are SQVTM and ANQGSEA. This CDR3 comprises 13 residues. The sample taken for sequencing was naive CD8+ T cells from blood, with Jurkat cell RNA spiked in. Specified subset: FACS-sorted CD8+CD4-CCR7+CD45RA+ naive T cells. The sequence was obtained from a human donor in good health. Some libraries in this study had Jurkat cell RNA spiked in. This chain links TRBV29-1 with TRBJ2-7; D may be TRBD1 (7 bases). The CDR3 nucleotides read TGCAGCGCGGGGGACAGAGGCCCCAACGAGCAGTACTTC. It codes for CSAGDRGPNEQYF.